A single sample is the source of the 26 T cell receptor beta chains below, sequenced in a study of cytomegalovirus exposure and HLA in healthy donors. The PCR used 60 Vbeta and 13 Jbeta primers. Sequencing used immunoSEQ multiplex PCR; TCRdb keeps in-frame clones, though not all of them. The table has about 130,000 clones, approximately 85% seen once. The sample consisted of PBMCs. These receptors all stem from a boy younger than 18 in good health and CMV-seronegative.

This chain links TRBV4-2 with TRBJ2-7, with TRBD1 matching over 7 bases. The CDR3 spans 15 residues. After removal of 0 bases from V and 2 bases from J, the junction contained 4 bases not matched to a gene. From germline, CDR1 is LGHNA and CDR2 YNFKEQ. The CDR3 region is CASSQDYDRAYEQYF. In DNA form, the CDR3 reads TGTGCCAGCAGCCAAGACTACGACAGGGCCTACGAGCAGTACTTC.

The chain joins TRBV25-1 to TRBJ1-6; possible D gene TRBD1, 6 bases. Per germline, CDR1 MGHDK and CDR2 SYGVNS. Trimming stripped 1 base from V and 6 bases from J, with 10 bases between. The CDR3 loop spans 15 amino acids. Written as DNA, the CDR3 is TGTGCCAGCAGTGAATGGACAGTCACTAATTCACCCCTCCACTTT. Translated, it gives CASSEWTVTNSPLHF.

The gene calls are TRBV4-1 and TRBJ2-1; TRBD2 aligns across 7 bases. J was trimmed by 7 bases and V by 0 bases; bases with no gene match: 9. Germline loops: CDR1 MGHRA, CDR2 YSYEKL. The CDR3 loop spans 16 amino acids. DNA for the CDR3: TGCGCCAGCAGCCAAGAGGGGTTCGACGGGGGGAATGAGCAGTTCTTC. Residues: CASSQEGFDGGNEQFF.

The rearrangement joins TRBV11-2 to TRBJ2-5; TRBD1 matches at 8 bases. Looked up from germline, CDR1 is SGHAT and CDR2 is FQNNGV. The length of the CDR3 is 14 residues. V trimming: 5 bases; J trimming: 2 bases; junction bases outside the gene matches: 4. The chain's CDR3 is CASSTTGGQETQYF. The CDR3 bases are TGTGCCAGCAGCACCACAGGGGGGCAAGAGACCCAGTACTTC. Combining the CDR3 with reference TRBV11-2 and TRBJ2-5 gives the whole variable domain EAGVAQSPRYKIIEKRQSVAFWCNPISGHATLYWYQQILGQGPKLLIQFQNNGVVDDSQLPKDRFSAERLKGVDSTLKIQPAKLEDSAVYLCASSTTGGQETQYFGPGTRLLVL.

The rearrangement links TRBV27 to TRBJ2-1, with TRBD2 as a possible D gene (6 bases). The CDR3 extends over 14 amino acids. Germline V gene lookup returns CDR1 MNHEY and CDR2 SMNVEV (reference sequence). Trimming took 3 bases from V and 5 from J, leaving 11 bases between them. Written as DNA, the CDR3 is TGTGCCAGCAGTTTTGGGGGGTTGCACAATGAGCAGTTCTTC. Residues: CASSFGGLHNEQFF.

V is TRBV11-2 and J is TRBJ1-3; TRBD1 matches at 7 bases. Trimming at V came to 0 bases and at J to 4 bases, leaving 9 bases not matched to a gene. The germline V gene encodes CDR1 SGHAT and CDR2 FQNNGV. This CDR3 is 17 amino acids long. The CDR3 nucleotides are TGTGCCAGCAGCTTAGATGGCGACAGGGTTTTCGGAAACACCATATATTTT. Amino acid sequence: CASSLDGDRVFGNTIYF.

V and J are TRBV9 and TRBJ2-7; D not resolved. The CDR3 runs to 13 residues. The V and J ends lost 2 bases and 1 base respectively, with 7 bases between them. CDR1 is SGDLS and CDR2 is YYNGEE in the germline V gene. The CDR3 DNA follows: TGTGCCAGCAGCGTTGGAGCGTCCTACGAGCAGTACTTC. Residues: CASSVGASYEQYF. The full variable domain, in which reference TRBV9 and TRBJ2-7 provide the parts outside the CDR3, is DSGVTQTPKHLITATGQRVTLRCSPRSGDLSVYWYQQSLDQGLQFLIQYYNGEERAKGNILERFSAQQFPDLHSELNLSSLELGDSALYFCASSVGASYEQYFGPGTRLTVT.

The chain links TRBV15 to TRBJ2-1; D gene unclear. Germline V gene sequence: CDR1 LNHNV, CDR2 YYDKDF (reference sequence). The CDR3 extends over 12 amino acids. Between the trimmed V and J ends, which lost 1 base and 5 bases, there was a span of 3 bases. CDR3 sequence: CATSRVDNEQFF. CDR3 in DNA: TGTGCCACCAGCAGAGTAGACAATGAGCAGTTCTTC.

The CDR3 sequence is CASSQDAGSNEQFF. For the CDR3, the DNA is TGCGCCAGCAGCCAAGATGCGGGGAGTAATGAGCAGTTCTTC. V and J are TRBV4-1 and TRBJ2-1; D is perhaps TRBD2 (6 bases). Germline CDR1 MGHRA, CDR2 YSYEKL. V lost 0 bases to trimming and J lost 7 bases, with 10 bases between them. The CDR3 has 14 amino acids.

This clone was observed a handful of times. The chain carries TRBV5-6 and TRBJ2-7, with 7 nucleotides matching TRBD2. The germline V gene encodes CDR1 SGHDT and CDR2 YYEEEE. V lost 4 bases and J lost 13; bases outside the gene matches: 14. CDR3 size: 13 residues. Here the CDR3 DNA reads TGTGCCAGCAGCCAGCTTGGCGCGGGAGACATATACTTC. Amino acids: CASSQLGAGDIYF.

The CDR3 coding sequence is TGTGCCAGCTCACCGTCGGGGGCTGGGGCCAACGTCCTGACTTTC. Its protein is CASSPSGAGANVLTF. This chain connects TRBV18 to TRBJ2-6; D might be TRBD2 (6 bases). Between the trimmed V and J ends, which lost 3 bases and 2 bases, there was a span of 8 bases. The CDR3 covers 15 residues. CDR1 KGHSH and CDR2 LQKENI come from the germline V gene.

The chain is built from TRBV5-4 and TRBJ2-2, with TRBD1 identical over 7 bases. Losses at the gene ends were 4 bases for V and 8 bases for J; bases not matched to a gene: 8. Germline loops: CDR1 SGHNT, CDR2 YYREEE (reference sequence). The CDR3 is 14 residues long. The CDR3: CASSAEGAAGELFF. Written as DNA, the CDR3 is TGTGCCAGCAGCGCAGAGGGGGCGGCTGGGGAGCTGTTTTTT.

Only a few counts were recorded for this clone. The V gene is TRBV4-3, the J gene TRBJ2-7, with 13 bases identical to TRBD2. With 4 bases clipped from V and 5 bases from J, the junction kept 5 bases outside the gene matches. Germline loops: CDR1 LGHNA, CDR2 YSLEER. The CDR3 covers 15 residues. The CDR3 region has the DNA TGCGCCAGCAGCCGCACTAGCGGGGGGGCAGACGAGCAGTACTTC. Translation: CASSRTSGGADEQYF.

The rearrangement links TRBV5-6 to TRBJ2-2; D call uncertain. CDR3 size: 14 residues. CDR1 and CDR2 (germline): SGHDT, YYEEEE. Trimming removed 4 bases at V and 3 bases at J, with 10 bases between. The CDR3 region is CASSALQYTGELFF. Written as DNA, the CDR3 is TGTGCCAGCAGCGCCCTGCAGTACACCGGGGAGCTGTTTTTT.

The CDR3 spells CASSKPLVQETQYF. Written as DNA, the CDR3 is TGTGCCAGCAGCAAGCCCCTAGTTCAAGAGACCCAGTACTTC. The chain couples TRBV7-2 to TRBJ2-5; no firm D call. This CDR3 is built from 14 residues. V lost 5 bases and J 2 bases, leaving 12 bases between the germline ends. CDR1 is SGHTA and CDR2 is FQGNSA in the germline V gene.

This chain uses TRBV19 with TRBJ1-2, with TRBD1 matching 11 bases. J gave up 3 bases and V 6 bases, and 3 bases lay outside the gene matches. Germline-derived CDR1 and CDR2 are LNHDA and SQIVND (reference sequence). The CDR3 length is 14 residues. The CDR3 region has the DNA TGTGCCAGTAGGGACAGGGGGCAAGACTATGGCTACACCTTC. Its translation is CASRDRGQDYGYTF.

The V call is TRBV10-3, the J call TRBJ2-2, with TRBD2 identical over 11 bases. CDR3 length equals 16 residues. V lost 4 bases, J lost 1 base, and 2 bases stayed unmatched. CDR1 and CDR2 (germline): ENHRY, SYGVKD. The CDR3 coding sequence is TGTGCCATCAGTGGAACTAGCGGGAGGAACACCGGGGAGCTGTTTTTT. Encoded protein: CAISGTSGRNTGELFF.

This clone was detected only a few times. The chain has TRBV4-2 and TRBJ1-1, with D possibly TRBD1 on 6 matching bases. The CDR3 length is 14 residues. Trimming stripped 3 bases from V and 3 bases from J, with 11 bases between. Germline values: CDR1 LGHNA, CDR2 YNFKEQ. The CDR3 protein is CASSHRRTDTEAFF. The CDR3 DNA sequence: TGTGCCAGCAGCCACCGGAGGACAGACACTGAAGCTTTCTTT.

This clone appeared a few times. The rearrangement uses TRBV10-3 and TRBJ1-1; TRBD1 agrees at 7 bases. The ends lost 10 bases at V and 1 base at J; junction bases unmatched: 3. This CDR3 is built from 12 residues. The germline V gene encodes CDR1 ENHRY and CDR2 SYGVKD. The CDR3 sequence: CATGGENTEAFF. The CDR3, as DNA: TGTGCCACAGGGGGAGAGAACACTGAAGCTTTCTTT.

CDR3 in amino acids: CASSLKGTGGTGELFF. In DNA form, the CDR3 reads TGTGCCAGCAGCTTAAAAGGGACAGGGGGAACCGGGGAGCTGTTTTTT. This chain joins TRBV7-9 and TRBJ2-2, with TRBD1 matching 11 bases. The CDR3 is 16 amino acids. Trimming took 2 bases from V and 5 from J; bases not matched to a gene: 4. Per germline, CDR1 SEHNR and CDR2 FQNEAQ (reference sequence).

The chain recombines TRBV19 with TRBJ1-2; D is uncertain. Germline assignment: CDR1 LNHDA and CDR2 SQIVND (reference sequence). The CDR3 sequence is 11 residues long. V was shortened by 7 bases and J by 1 base, with 4 bases between the two germline ends. CDR3 amino acids: CASTSNYGYTF. The DNA for the CDR3 is TGTGCCAGTACCAGTAACTATGGCTACACCTTC.

The V and J genes are TRBV4-2 and TRBJ1-5; tentatively, D is TRBD1 (5 bases). The germline V and J ends were trimmed by 0 bases and 3 bases, with 18 bases remaining between them. The CDR3 length is 18 residues. Germline V gives CDR1 LGHNA, CDR2 YNFKEQ. CDR3 sequence reads: CASSQETGDEHFNQPQHF. CDR3 bases: TGTGCCAGCAGCCAAGAAACGGGGGACGAACATTTCAATCAGCCCCAGCATTTT.

This chain connects TRBV14 to TRBJ1-2; no definite D call. The CDR3 sequence is 13 residues long. Trimming left V 5 bases short and J 4 bases short, with 11 bases between. The germline gives CDR1 SGHDN, CDR2 FVKESK. The CDR3 here is CASSKRTLYGYTF. CDR3 in DNA: TGTGCCAGCAGCAAAAGGACTCTCTATGGCTACACCTTC. Drawing the rest from reference TRBV14 and TRBJ1-2, the complete variable domain is EAGVTQFPSHSVIEKGQTVTLRCDPISGHDNLYWYRRVMGKEIKFLLHFVKESKQDESGMPNNRFLAERTGGTYSTLKVQPAELEDSGVYFCASSKRTLYGYTFGSGTRLTVV.

The rearrangement uses TRBV29-1 and TRBJ1-1, with a weak D call TRBD1 (6 bases). This CDR3 region has 15 residues. Trimming removed 3 bases from V and 0 bases from J, with 14 bases in between. The germline V gene has CDR1 SQVTM and CDR2 ANQGSEA. This chain's CDR3 is CSVEGTDSLNTEAFF. Written as DNA, the CDR3 is TGCAGCGTTGAGGGAACGGACAGTCTGAACACTGAAGCTTTCTTT.

This clone has only a few counts. The chain has TRBV5-6 and TRBJ1-5, with 9 bases identical to TRBD1. Germline V gene sequence: CDR1 SGHDT, CDR2 YYEEEE. Germline trimming cut 2 bases from V and 4 bases from J; bases unmatched to any gene: 1. The CDR3 totals 14 residues. The CDR3 DNA reads TGTGCCAGCAGCTTAGGGACAGGGAATCAGCCCCAGCATTTT. It encodes CASSLGTGNQPQHF.

The chain uses TRBV18 and TRBJ2-2, with TRBD1 identical over 8 bases. From germline, CDR1 is KGHSH and CDR2 LQKENI. Unmatched junction bases numbered 7, after V lost 1 base and J lost 6 bases. CDR3 size: 16 residues. This chain's CDR3 is CASSPQKTGVAGELFF. DNA of the CDR3: TGTGCCAGCTCACCACAAAAGACAGGGGTGGCCGGGGAGCTGTTTTTT.